Below, 7 T cell receptor beta chains from the same sample are listed, as sequenced in a study of T cells after posttransplantation cyclophosphamide. Assay: immunoSEQ multiplex PCR; the TCRdb copy retains only in-frame clones and omits some. The sample has 5,000 to 6,500 clones, none seen only once. Cyclophosphamide on days +3 and +4 followed busulfan-fludarabine conditioning and a marrow graft. Material: PBMCs, obtained approximately 400 days after allogeneic stem cell transplant with posttransplant cyclophosphamide. Receptors originate from a male patient in his sixties or seventies who received an allogeneic stem cell transplant from a related donor, was CMV-positive, and had acute GVHD only. The graft donor may have contributed some T cells.

This clone was seen many times. This sequence joins TRBV18 and TRBJ2-7; TRBD2 matches 12 bases. The CDR3 runs to 15 residues. Trimming cost V 6 bases and J 6 bases; bases outside gene matches: 9. The germline CDR1 and CDR2 sequences are KGHSH and LQKENI. In DNA form, the CDR3 reads TGTGCCAGCTCGCCCCTAGCGGGAGGGCAAAGCGAGCAGTACTTC. It translates to CASSPLAGGQSEQYF.

This clone has a count of ten or more. The J gene is TRBJ2-7, the V gene TRBV13, with 11 bases lining up with TRBD2. Germline V gene sequence: CDR1 PRHDT, CDR2 FYEKMQ (reference sequence). J lost 2 bases, V lost 6 bases, and 9 bases had no gene match. This CDR3 has 16 amino acids. CDR3 nucleotides: TGTGCCAGCAGAACCGGGACTAGCGGAACCCCCTACGAGCAGTACTTC. Translating gives CASRTGTSGTPYEQYF.

There are many counts of this clone. This rearrangement joins TRBV13 to TRBJ2-2; possibly TRBD2 for D (5 bases). Trimming left V 3 bases short and J 12 bases short, with 11 bases between. This CDR3 contains 12 residues. Germline V gene lookup returns CDR1 PRHDT and CDR2 FYEKMQ (reference sequence). Here the CDR3 DNA reads TGTGCCAGCAGCTTGGGAGTAGGGCAGCTGTTTTTT. Its translation: CASSLGVGQLFF.

Ten or more counts support this clone. The chain uses TRBV19 and TRBJ1-1, with D unresolved. CDR3 size: 15 residues. Deletions cut 3 bases from V and 4 bases from J, with 15 bases between. Germline-derived CDR1 and CDR2 are LNHDA and SQIVND (reference sequence). CDR3 sequence (DNA): TGTGCCAGTAGTATTATCGGGGTGGGCGCCACTGAAGCTTTCTTT. Translation gives CASSIIGVGATEAFF.

In this sample, this clone turned up many times. The chain is built from TRBV27 and TRBJ2-7, with a weak D call TRBD1 (5 bases). Between the trimmed V and J ends, which lost 3 bases and 2 bases, there was a span of 11 bases. CDR3 size: 14 residues. CDR1 MNHEY and CDR2 SMNVEV come from the germline V gene (reference sequence). CDR3 sequence (DNA): TGTGCCAGCAGTTTTGGTGACAGTACCTACGAGCAGTACTTC. Protein: CASSFGDSTYEQYF.

Ten or more counts support this clone. The rearrangement joins TRBV2 to TRBJ1-3, with D perhaps TRBD1 (5 bases). This CDR3 has 17 residues. CDR1 is SNHLY, CDR2 FYNNEI, per germline. Trimming shortened V by 7 bases and J by 0 bases, and 19 bases separated the two germline ends. CDR3: CASTLPGLPFSGNTIYF. The CDR3 bases are TGTGCCAGCACTTTACCGGGACTGCCTTTCTCTGGAAACACCATATATTTT.

This chain joins TRBV6-5 and TRBJ2-7, with D uncertain. There are 14 residues in the CDR3. CDR1 and CDR2 from the germline V gene are MNHEY and SVGAGI. Trimming removed 5 bases at V and 2 bases at J, with 13 bases between. The CDR3 bases are TGTGCCAGCAGTGAACGTTCAGGAACCTACGAGCAGTACTTC. As protein: CASSERSGTYEQYF.